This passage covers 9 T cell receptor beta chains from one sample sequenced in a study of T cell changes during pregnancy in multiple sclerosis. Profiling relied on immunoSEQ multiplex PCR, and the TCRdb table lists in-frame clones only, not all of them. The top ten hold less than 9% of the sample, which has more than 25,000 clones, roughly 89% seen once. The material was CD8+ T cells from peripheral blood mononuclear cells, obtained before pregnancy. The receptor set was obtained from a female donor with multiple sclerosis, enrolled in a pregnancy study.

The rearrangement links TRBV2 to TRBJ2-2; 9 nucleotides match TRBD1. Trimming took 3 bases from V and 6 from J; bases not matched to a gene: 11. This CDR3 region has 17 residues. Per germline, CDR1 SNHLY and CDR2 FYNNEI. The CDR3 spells CASSDSLGQGSAGELFF. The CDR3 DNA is TGTGCCAGCAGTGACAGTCTAGGACAGGGGAGCGCCGGGGAGCTGTTTTTT.

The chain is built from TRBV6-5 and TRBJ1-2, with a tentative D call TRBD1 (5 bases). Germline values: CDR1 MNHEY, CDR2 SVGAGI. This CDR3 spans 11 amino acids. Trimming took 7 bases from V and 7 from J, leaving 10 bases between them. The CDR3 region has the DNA TGTGCCAGCACCCAGGGAATTGGCTACACCTTC. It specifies CASTQGIGYTF.

CDR3 bases: TGTGCCAGCAGCTTACTGGCGGCAGAGAACACTGAAGCTTTCTTT. This encodes CASSLLAAENTEAFF. This chain uses TRBV7-8 with TRBJ1-1; no reliable D call. The CDR3 is 15 amino acids. Per germline, CDR1 SGHVS and CDR2 FQNEAQ. With 2 bases removed from V and 1 base from J, the gap between germline ends came to 11 bases.

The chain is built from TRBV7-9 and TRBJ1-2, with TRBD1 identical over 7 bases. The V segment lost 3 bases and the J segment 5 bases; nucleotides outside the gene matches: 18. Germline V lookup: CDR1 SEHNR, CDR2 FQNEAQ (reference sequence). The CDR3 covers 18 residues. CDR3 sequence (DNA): TGTGCCAGCAGCTTTCAGCCGGGACAGACGAGGGCACAATATGGCTACACCTTC. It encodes CASSFQPGQTRAQYGYTF.

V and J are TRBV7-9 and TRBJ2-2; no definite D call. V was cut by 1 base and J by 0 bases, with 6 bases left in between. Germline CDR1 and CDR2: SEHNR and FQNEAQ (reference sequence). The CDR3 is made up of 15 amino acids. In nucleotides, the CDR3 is TGTGCCAGCAGCTTAGGGCCTTCGAACACCGGGGAGCTGTTTTTT. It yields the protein CASSLGPSNTGELFF.

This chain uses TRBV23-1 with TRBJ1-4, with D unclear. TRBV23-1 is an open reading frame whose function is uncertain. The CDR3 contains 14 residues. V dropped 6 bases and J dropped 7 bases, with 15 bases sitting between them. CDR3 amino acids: CASSRRFGAEKLFF. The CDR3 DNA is TGCGCCAGCAGCAGGCGTTTTGGCGCTGAAAAACTGTTTTTT.

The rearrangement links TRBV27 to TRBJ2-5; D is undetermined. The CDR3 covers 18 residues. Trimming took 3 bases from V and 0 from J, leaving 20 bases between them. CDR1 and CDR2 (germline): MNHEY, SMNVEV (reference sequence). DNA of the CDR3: TGTGCCAGCAGTTTGGGCCCTGAGCCGCCGCCGTACCAAGAGACCCAGTACTTC. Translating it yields CASSLGPEPPPYQETQYF.

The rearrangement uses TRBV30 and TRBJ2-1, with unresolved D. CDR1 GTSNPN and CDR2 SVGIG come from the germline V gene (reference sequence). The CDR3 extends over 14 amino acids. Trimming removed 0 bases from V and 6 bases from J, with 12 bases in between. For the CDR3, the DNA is TGTGCCTGGAGTGTACTAAAAGTATTCAATGAGCAGTTCTTC. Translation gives CAWSVLKVFNEQFF.

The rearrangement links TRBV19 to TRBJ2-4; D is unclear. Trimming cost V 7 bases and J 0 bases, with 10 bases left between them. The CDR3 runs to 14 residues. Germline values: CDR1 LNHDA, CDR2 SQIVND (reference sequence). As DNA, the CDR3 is TGTGCCAGTAACAGCCTGCTAGCCAAAAACATTCAGTACTTC. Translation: CASNSLLAKNIQYF.